The sequence of this TCR beta chain was determined in a study of CD8 T cells in Susac syndrome. The germline V gene has CDR1 SQVTM and CDR2 ANQGSEA. V was pared by 0 bases and J by 5 bases, with 16 bases of the junction left unmatched. The CDR3 loop spans 17 amino acids. CD8+ and CD4+ T cells circulating in blood were sequenced for TCR beta. Controls were healthy donors chosen to match patients in age and sex. Negative isolation yielded CD4+ and CD8+ T cells, and FACS enriched TEMRA cells. Reverse transcription of about 0.45 to 1 ug RNA was carried out with random hexamers. Coverage of TCR beta CDR3 amplification by immunoSEQ multiplex PCR extended to 54 Vbeta and 13 Jbeta. MiXCR, applied by TCRdb to the immunoSEQ multiplex PCR reads, yields one record per CDR3 protein. The sample lists 95,000 or so distinct CDR3 sequences; 90% to 95% were seen once.

This sequence joins TRBV29-1 and TRBJ2-7; TRBD1 aligns across 7 bases. What was sequenced was CD8+ T cells from PBMCs. The clonotype originates from a human donor in good health. The CDR3 reads CSVEDPPGGTGVDEQYF. The DNA for the CDR3 is TGCAGCGTTGAAGATCCGCCAGGGGGTACCGGCGTGGACGAGCAGTACTTC.